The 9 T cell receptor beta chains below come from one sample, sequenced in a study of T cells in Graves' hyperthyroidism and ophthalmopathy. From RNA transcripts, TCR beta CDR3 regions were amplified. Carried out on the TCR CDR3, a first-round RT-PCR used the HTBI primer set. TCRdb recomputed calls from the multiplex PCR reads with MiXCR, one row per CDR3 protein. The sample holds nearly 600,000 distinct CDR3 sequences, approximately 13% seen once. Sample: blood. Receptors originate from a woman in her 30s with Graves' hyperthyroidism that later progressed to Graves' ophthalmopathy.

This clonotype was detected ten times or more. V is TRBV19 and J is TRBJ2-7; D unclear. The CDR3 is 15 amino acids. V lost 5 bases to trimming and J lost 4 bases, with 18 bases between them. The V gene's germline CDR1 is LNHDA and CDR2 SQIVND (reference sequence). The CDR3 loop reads CASSSQPSTTYEQYF. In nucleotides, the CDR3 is TGTGCCAGTAGTTCACAACCCTCCACTACGTACGAGCAGTACTTC.

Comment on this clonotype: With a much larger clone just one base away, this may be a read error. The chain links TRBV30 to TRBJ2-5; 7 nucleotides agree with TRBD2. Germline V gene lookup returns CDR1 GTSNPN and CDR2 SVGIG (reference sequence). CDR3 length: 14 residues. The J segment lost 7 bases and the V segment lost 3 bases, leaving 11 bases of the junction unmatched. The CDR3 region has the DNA TGTGCCTGGAGCCCAGGGCGGGGGAGAGGGACCCAGTACTTC. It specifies CAWSPGRGRGTQYF.

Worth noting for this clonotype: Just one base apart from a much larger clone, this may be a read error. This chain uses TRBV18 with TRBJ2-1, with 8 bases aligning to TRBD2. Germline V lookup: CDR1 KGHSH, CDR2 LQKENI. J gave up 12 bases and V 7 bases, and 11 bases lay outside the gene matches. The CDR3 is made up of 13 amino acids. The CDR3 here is CASLPPAGEGQFF. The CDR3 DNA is TGTGCCAGCTTACCCCCAGCGGGAGAAGGGCAGTTCTTC.

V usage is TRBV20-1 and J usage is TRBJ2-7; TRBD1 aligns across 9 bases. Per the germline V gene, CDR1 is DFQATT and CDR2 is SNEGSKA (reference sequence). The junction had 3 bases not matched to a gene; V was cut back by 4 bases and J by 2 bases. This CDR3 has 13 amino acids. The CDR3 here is CSATRDRAYEQYF. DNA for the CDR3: TGCAGTGCTACGAGGGACAGGGCCTACGAGCAGTACTTC.

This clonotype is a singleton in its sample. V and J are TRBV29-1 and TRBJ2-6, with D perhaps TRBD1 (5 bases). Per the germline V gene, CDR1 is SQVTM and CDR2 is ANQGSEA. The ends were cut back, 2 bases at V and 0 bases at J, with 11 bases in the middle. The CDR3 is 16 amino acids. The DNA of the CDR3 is TGCAGCGTTGAACAGGGTCCTGGCTCTGGGGCCAACGTCCTGACTTTC. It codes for CSVEQGPGSGANVLTF.

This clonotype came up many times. In DNA, the CDR3 is TGTGCCATCAGTGAGTCCCGGATGGAGGGCTTTGGAAACACCATATATTTT. Translated: CAISESRMEGFGNTIYF. The chain has TRBV10-3 and TRBJ1-3; D is unresolved. Germline V CDR1 and CDR2: ENHRY, SYGVKD. Trimming stripped 0 bases from V and 3 bases from J, with 15 bases between. The CDR3 is 17 residues long.

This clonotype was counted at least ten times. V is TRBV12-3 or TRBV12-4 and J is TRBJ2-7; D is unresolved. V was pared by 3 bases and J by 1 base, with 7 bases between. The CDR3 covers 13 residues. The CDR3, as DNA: TGTGCCAGCAGTTTGGAGAATTCCTACGAGCAGTACTTC. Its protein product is CASSLENSYEQYF.

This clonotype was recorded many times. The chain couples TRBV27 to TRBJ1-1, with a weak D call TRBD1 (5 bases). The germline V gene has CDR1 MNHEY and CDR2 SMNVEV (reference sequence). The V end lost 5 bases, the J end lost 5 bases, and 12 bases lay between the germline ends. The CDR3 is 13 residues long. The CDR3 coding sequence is TGTGCCAGCAGTCAGAAGGGACTAACTGAAGCTTTCTTT. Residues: CASSQKGLTEAFF.

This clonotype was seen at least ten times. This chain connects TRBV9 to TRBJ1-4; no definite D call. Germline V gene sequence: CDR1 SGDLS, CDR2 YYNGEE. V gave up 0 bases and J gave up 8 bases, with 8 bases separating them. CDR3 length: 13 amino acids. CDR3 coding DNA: TGTGCCAGCAGCGTAGCTGAGCAGGAAAAACTGTTTTTT. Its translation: CASSVAEQEKLFF.